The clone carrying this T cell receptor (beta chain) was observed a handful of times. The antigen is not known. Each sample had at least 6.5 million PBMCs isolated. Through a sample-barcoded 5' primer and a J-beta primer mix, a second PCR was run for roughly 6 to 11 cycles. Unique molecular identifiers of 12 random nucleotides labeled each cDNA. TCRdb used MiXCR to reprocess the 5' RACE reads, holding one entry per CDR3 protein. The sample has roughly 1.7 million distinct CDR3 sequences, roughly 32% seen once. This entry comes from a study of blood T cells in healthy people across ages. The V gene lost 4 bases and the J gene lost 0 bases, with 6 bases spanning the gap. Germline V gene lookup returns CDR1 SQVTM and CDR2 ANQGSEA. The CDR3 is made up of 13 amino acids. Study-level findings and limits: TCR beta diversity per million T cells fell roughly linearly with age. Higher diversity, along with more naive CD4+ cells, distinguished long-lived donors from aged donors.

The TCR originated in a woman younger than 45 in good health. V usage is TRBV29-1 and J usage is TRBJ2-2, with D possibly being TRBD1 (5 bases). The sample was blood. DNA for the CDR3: TGCAGCGTTGGCAGGGCGAACACCGGGGAGCTGTTTTTT. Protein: CSVGRANTGELFF.